This T cell receptor (beta chain) derives from a study of cytomegalovirus exposure and HLA in healthy donors. CDR3 length: 16 amino acids. Trimming at V came to 3 bases and at J to 6 bases, leaving 5 bases not matched to a gene. Germline V gene sequence: CDR1 SGHRS, CDR2 YFSETQ. PCR amplification relied on 60 Vbeta primers (plus 13 Jbeta primers). TCRdb's copy holds only in-frame clones and misses some; the assay was immunoSEQ multiplex PCR. The table lists some 130,000 clones, 80% of them singletons. Study-wide results and caveats: The records held CMV serostatus as the only immune exposure information. Reports state that TCR beta sequences accurately predicted most subjects' HLA-A and HLA-B alleles. The authors later linked a missense DCLRE1C variant to TCR beta V- and J-gene trimming.

This clone appeared a single time. What it binds is unknown. The gene calls are TRBV5-1 and TRBJ2-3; 15 nucleotides line up with TRBD2. The source of this sequence is a woman aged 40 to 50 in good health and CMV-seronegative. The material sequenced was PBMCs. The CDR3 DNA reads TGCGCCAGCAGCTCCGGACTAGCGGGAGGGGTTGATACGCAGTATTTT. As protein: CASSSGLAGGVDTQYF.